The 2 T cell receptor beta chains reported below all come from one sample, sequenced in a study of beta chain features in type 1 diabetes. Reverse transcription of all isolated RNA meant that expressed TCRB transcripts were sequenced. Clones were read by immunoSEQ multiplex PCR, and TCRdb kept only the in-frame ones, dropping some. The table shows 450,000 to 600,000 clones, with 30% occurring only once. The source material was naive CD4+ T cells from blood. The receptors were gathered from a man between 18 and 35 years old in good health.

The rearrangement links TRBV28 to TRBJ2-7, with 8 bases matching TRBD2. There are 13 residues in the CDR3. CDR1 is MDHEN, CDR2 SYDVKM, per germline. V dropped 3 bases and J dropped 7; count of bases not matched to a gene: 5. Here the CDR3 reads CASSFGVAGEQYF. The CDR3 DNA sequence: TGTGCCAGCAGTTTTGGGGTAGCGGGGGAGCAGTACTTC. The entire variable domain, with the rest obtained from reference TRBV28 and TRBJ2-7, is as follows: DVKVTQSSRYLVKRTGEKVFLECVQDMDHENMFWYRQDPGLGLRLIYFSYDVKMKEKGDIPEGYSVSREKKERFSLILESASTNQTSMYLCASSFGVAGEQYFGPGTRLTVT.

This clone was counted only a few times. This rearrangement joins TRBV7-6 to TRBJ2-7; D possibly matches TRBD1 or TRBD2 (5 bases each). The germline V and J ends were trimmed by 0 bases and 2 bases, with 11 bases remaining between them. The CDR3 loop spans 15 amino acids. CDR1 and CDR2 (germline): SGHVS, FNYEAQ. DNA of the CDR3: TGTGCCAGCAGCTTAGCGCATGGGGGTCCCTACGAGCAGTACTTC. It translates to CASSLAHGGPYEQYF. Variable domain in full (rest from reference TRBV7-6 and TRBJ2-7): GAGVSQSPRYKVTKRGQDVALRCDPISGHVSLYWYRQALGQGPEFLTYFNYEAQQDKSGLPNDRFSAERPEGSISTLTIQRTEQRDSAMYRCASSLAHGGPYEQYFGPGTRLTVT.